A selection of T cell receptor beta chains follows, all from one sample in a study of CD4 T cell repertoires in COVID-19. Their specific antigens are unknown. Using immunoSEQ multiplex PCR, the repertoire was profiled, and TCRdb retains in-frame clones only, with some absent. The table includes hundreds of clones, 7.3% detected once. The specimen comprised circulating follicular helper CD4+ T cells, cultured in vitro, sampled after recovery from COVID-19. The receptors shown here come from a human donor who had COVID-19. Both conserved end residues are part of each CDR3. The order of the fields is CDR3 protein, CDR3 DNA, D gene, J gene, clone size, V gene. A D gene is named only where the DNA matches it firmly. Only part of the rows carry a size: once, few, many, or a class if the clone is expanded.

CDR3 protein: CASSQGFGTGELFF; CDR3 DNA: TGTGCCAGCAGCCAGGGATTCGGCACCGGGGAGCTGTTTTTT; D gene: -; J gene: TRBJ2-2; clone size: large; V gene: TRBV11-2
CDR3 protein: CASSPGTHPAEQFF; CDR3 DNA: TGTGCCAGCTCACCGGGGACGCACCCGGCTGAGCAGTTCTTC; D gene: -; J gene: TRBJ2-1; clone size: large; V gene: TRBV18
CDR3 protein: CSADGDRAQYF; CDR3 DNA: TGCAGCGCCGACGGGGACAGGGCTCAGTACTTC; D gene: TRBD1; J gene: TRBJ2-4; clone size: medium-sized; V gene: TRBV29-1
CDR3 protein: CASSPEPRGYYGYTF; CDR3 DNA: TGTGCCAGCAGTCCAGAACCCCGGGGATACTATGGCTACACCTTC; D gene: -; J gene: TRBJ1-2; clone size: few; V gene: TRBV6-4
CDR3 protein: CASSLQGDTTEAFF; CDR3 DNA: TGCGCCAGCAGCTTACAGGGTGATACCACTGAAGCTTTCTTT; D gene: -; J gene: TRBJ1-1; clone size: medium-sized; V gene: TRBV5-1
CDR3 protein: CATSSRGSTDTQYF; CDR3 DNA: TGTGCCACCTCAAGCCGAGGGAGCACAGATACGCAGTATTTT; D gene: -; J gene: TRBJ2-3; clone size: large; V gene: TRBV7-9
CDR3 protein: CAISVDRGSGELFF; CDR3 DNA: TGTGCCATCAGTGTGGACAGGGGGTCCGGGGAGCTGTTTTTT; D gene: TRBD1; J gene: TRBJ2-2; clone size: medium-sized; V gene: TRBV10-3
CDR3 protein: CASSIDPQLAKNIQYF; CDR3 DNA: TGTGCCAGTAGTATAGATCCCCAGCTAGCCAAAAACATTCAGTACTTC; D gene: -; J gene: TRBJ2-4; clone size: medium-sized; V gene: TRBV19
CDR3 protein: CASSIGLAGVREQFF; CDR3 DNA: TGTGCCAGCTCCATAGGACTAGCGGGAGTCCGTGAGCAGTTCTTC; D gene: TRBD2; J gene: TRBJ2-1; clone size: medium-sized; V gene: TRBV18
CDR3 protein: CASSLEGSTDTQYF; CDR3 DNA: TGTGCCAGCAGCTTAGAGGGTAGCACAGATACGCAGTATTTT; D gene: -; J gene: TRBJ2-3; clone size: medium-sized; V gene: TRBV7-9
CDR3 protein: CATRFTGLQTEAFF; CDR3 DNA: TGTGCCACCCGATTTACTGGGCTACAAACTGAAGCTTTCTTT; D gene: -; J gene: TRBJ1-1; clone size: large; V gene: TRBV10-3
CDR3 protein: CATSDSTSARGLSYNEQFF; CDR3 DNA: TGTGCCACCAGTGACTCGACTAGCGCCCGAGGACTGTCCTACAATGAGCAGTTCTTC; D gene: TRBD2; J gene: TRBJ2-1; clone size: medium-sized; V gene: TRBV24-1
CDR3 protein: CASSYQYPGNEQYF; CDR3 DNA: TGTGCCAGCAGCTACCAGTATCCGGGGAACGAGCAGTACTTC; D gene: -; J gene: TRBJ2-7; clone size: medium-sized; V gene: TRBV11-2
CDR3 protein: CASSLGGGNQPQHF; CDR3 DNA: TGCGCCAGCAGCCTTGGGGGAGGCAATCAGCCCCAGCATTTT; D gene: -; J gene: TRBJ1-5; clone size: medium-sized; V gene: TRBV5-1
CDR3 protein: CASSLLRGDTGELFF; CDR3 DNA: TGTGCCAGCAGTCTACTCCGGGGGGACACCGGGGAGCTGTTTTTT; D gene: TRBD2; J gene: TRBJ2-2; clone size: medium-sized; V gene: TRBV27
CDR3 protein: CASSLPSGGVYEQYF; CDR3 DNA: TGTGCCAGCAGCCTTCCTAGCGGGGGCGTCTACGAGCAGTACTTC; D gene: TRBD2; J gene: TRBJ2-7; clone size: large; V gene: TRBV28
CDR3 protein: CASSSTPGQGAEKLFF; CDR3 DNA: TGTGCCAGCAGCTCCACACCGGGACAGGGGGCTGAAAAACTGTTTTTT; D gene: TRBD1; J gene: TRBJ1-4; clone size: medium-sized; V gene: TRBV7-9
CDR3 protein: CASSRDRLGNEQFF; CDR3 DNA: TGTGCCAGCAGCCGGGACAGGTTGGGCAATGAGCAGTTCTTC; D gene: TRBD1; J gene: TRBJ2-1; clone size: medium-sized; V gene: TRBV7-9
CDR3 protein: CATGTVTGELFF; CDR3 DNA: TGTGCCACCGGGACAGTAACCGGGGAGCTGTTTTTT; D gene: TRBD1; J gene: TRBJ2-2; clone size: medium-sized; V gene: TRBV24-1
CDR3 protein: CASSLRTGGGFSTQYF; CDR3 DNA: TGTGCCAGCAGCTTAAGGACAGGGGGAGGGTTTTCGACCCAGTACTTC; D gene: TRBD1; J gene: TRBJ2-5; clone size: medium-sized; V gene: TRBV5-8
CDR3 protein: CASSRGDRSSSYEQYF; CDR3 DNA: TGTGCCAGCAGCCGCGGTGACAGATCTTCCTCCTACGAGCAGTACTTC; D gene: -; J gene: TRBJ2-7; clone size: medium-sized; V gene: TRBV5-6
CDR3 protein: CARRTSGDYEQYF; CDR3 DNA: TGTGCCAGACGGACTAGCGGGGACTACGAGCAGTACTTC; D gene: TRBD2; J gene: TRBJ2-7; clone size: large; V gene: TRBV6-6
CDR3 protein: CASSSQLTGSGGELFF; CDR3 DNA: TGTGCCAGCAGTTCCCAATTGACAGGGTCCGGCGGGGAGCTGTTTTTT; D gene: TRBD1; J gene: TRBJ2-2; clone size: large; V gene: TRBV6-5
CDR3 protein: CACCLAGGGGYEQYF; CDR3 DNA: TGTGCCTGCTGCTTAGCTGGAGGGGGCGGGTACGAGCAGTACTTC; D gene: -; J gene: TRBJ2-7; clone size: -; V gene: TRBV7-2
CDR3 protein: CASSQEPGRGGYTF; CDR3 DNA: TGCGCCAGCAGCCAAGAACCCGGGAGGGGAGGCTACACCTTC; D gene: -; J gene: TRBJ1-2; clone size: large; V gene: TRBV4-3
CDR3 protein: CASSLGNSGLAKNIQYF; CDR3 DNA: TGCGCCAGCAGCTTGGGAAATAGCGGGCTAGCCAAAAACATTCAGTACTTC; D gene: TRBD2; J gene: TRBJ2-4; clone size: medium-sized; V gene: TRBV5-1
CDR3 protein: CASSPSWGHEQYF; CDR3 DNA: TGTGCCAGCAGCCCCAGCTGGGGCCACGAGCAGTACTTC; D gene: -; J gene: TRBJ2-7; clone size: medium-sized; V gene: TRBV9
CDR3 protein: CASSLSGGRAYEQFF; CDR3 DNA: TGTGCCAGCAGCTTAAGCGGCGGGAGGGCCTATGAGCAGTTCTTC; D gene: TRBD2; J gene: TRBJ2-1; clone size: medium-sized; V gene: TRBV7-6
CDR3 protein: CASRTYRAQETQYF; CDR3 DNA: TGTGCCAGCAGGACCTACAGGGCCCAAGAGACCCAGTACTTC; D gene: -; J gene: TRBJ2-5; clone size: -; V gene: TRBV2